The 10 T cell receptor beta chains given below trace back to one sample, sequenced in a study of OX40 agonist ivuxolimab in advanced cancers. Profiled with immunoSEQ multiplex PCR; TCRdb holds only in-frame clones, not every one. Of about 48,000 clones in the sample, about 90% were seen once. Material: CD4+ or CD8+ T cells sorted from blood, obtained in a trial of the OX40 agonist ivuxolimab. The origin of the receptors is an adult with an advanced solid tumor such as melanoma, head and neck, liver or kidney cancer.

V is TRBV7-9 and J is TRBJ2-7, with D possibly matching TRBD2 (5 bases). Germline V gene data show CDR1 as SEHNR and CDR2 as FQNEAQ (reference sequence). The V and J ends lost 4 bases and 7 bases respectively, with 11 bases between them. The CDR3 is made up of 12 amino acids. The CDR3 reads CASSSSDWEQYF. The CDR3 DNA sequence: TGTGCCAGCAGCTCGTCGGACTGGGAGCAGTACTTC.

J is TRBJ2-7 and V is TRBV19, with TRBD1 matching over 12 bases. With V trimmed by 4 bases and J by 7 bases, 11 bases remained unmatched. The germline V gene encodes CDR1 LNHDA and CDR2 SQIVND (reference sequence). The CDR3 is 16 amino acids. The CDR3 DNA reads as TGTGCCAGTAGTAGGGTCACCGGGACAGGGGGCGAAGAGCAGTACTTC. The encoded protein is CASSRVTGTGGEEQYF.

V usage is TRBV2 and J usage is TRBJ1-2; unclear D gene. Trimming stripped 2 bases from V and 4 bases from J, with 8 bases between. The CDR3 sequence is 13 residues long. Germline V gene data show CDR1 as SNHLY and CDR2 as FYNNEI. CDR3 in DNA: TGTGCCAGCAGTGAATGGGCGCTCTATGGCTACACCTTC. This translates into CASSEWALYGYTF.

The rearrangement joins TRBV9 to TRBJ1-2, with 9 bases aligning to TRBD1. With 4 bases clipped from V and 4 bases from J, the junction kept 14 bases outside the gene matches. CDR1 is SGDLS, CDR2 YYNGEE, per germline. There are 17 residues in the CDR3. CDR3 residues: CASSTRQGGLSGYGYTF. In DNA form, the CDR3 reads TGTGCCAGCAGCACCCGACAGGGGGGACTGAGCGGCTATGGCTACACCTTC.

This rearrangement joins TRBV13 to TRBJ2-2, with 10 bases fitting TRBD1. From germline, CDR1 is PRHDT and CDR2 FYEKMQ (reference sequence). The CDR3 totals 15 residues. V lost 3 bases to trimming and J lost 7 bases; unmatched junction nucleotides: 5. The CDR3 sequence is CASSFRQGAIGELFF. The CDR3 DNA sequence: TGTGCCAGCAGCTTCAGACAGGGGGCTATCGGGGAGCTGTTTTTT.

This clone was counted once. The rearrangement uses TRBV10-3 and TRBJ2-3; D may be TRBD1 (6 bases). This CDR3 has 14 amino acids. Germline V gene data show CDR1 as ENHRY and CDR2 as SYGVKD. The germline V and J ends were trimmed by 10 bases and 1 base, with 15 bases remaining between them. The CDR3 spells CATLQGLGTDTQYF. The CDR3 DNA is TGTGCCACCTTACAGGGTCTGGGCACAGATACGCAGTATTTT.

The chain couples TRBV6-6 to TRBJ1-4, with D maybe TRBD1 (5 bases). Germline CDR1 reads MNHNY; CDR2 reads SVGAGI (reference sequence). Trimming left V 1 base short and J 5 bases short, with 11 bases between. This CDR3 has 15 residues. The CDR3 bases are TGTGCCAGCAGTTACTGGGGAAAGGGGAATGAAAAACTGTTTTTT. It codes for CASSYWGKGNEKLFF.

The genes are TRBV9 and TRBJ1-2; a weak D match, TRBD1 (5 bases). Germline CDR1 reads SGDLS; CDR2 reads YYNGEE. V shed 2 bases and J shed 8 bases, with 10 bases lying between them. The CDR3 has 12 amino acids. CDR3 in amino acids: CASSVPGRGYTF. CDR3 DNA: TGTGCCAGCAGCGTTCCGGGACGGGGCTACACCTTC.

The chain combines TRBV28 with TRBJ1-5, with TRBD1 matching 7 bases. Trimming cost V 7 bases and J 4 bases; bases outside gene matches: 7. The CDR3 consists of 14 residues. Looked up from germline, CDR1 is MDHEN and CDR2 is SYDVKM. Here the CDR3 DNA reads TGTGCCAGCAACCTGGACAGGCGGAATCAGCCCCAGCATTTT. Its protein product is CASNLDRRNQPQHF.

As DNA, the CDR3 is TGTGCCAGTAGTCGATCGGGACTAGAGCCCTACGAGCAGTACTTC. It specifies CASSRSGLEPYEQYF. This sequence joins TRBV19 and TRBJ2-5, with 8 bases lining up with TRBD2. Near its end, the DNA agrees better with TRBJ2-7, so the J call may be wrong. Germline V gene lookup returns CDR1 LNHDA and CDR2 SQIVND (reference sequence). The CDR3 consists of 15 residues.